The source of this TCR beta chain is a study of T cells in localized non-small cell lung cancer. General study points: In adjacent lung, a median roughly 57 of the top 100 tumor clones were found.

As for this clone: What it binds is unknown.

TCRdb's copy holds only in-frame clones and misses some; the assay was immunoSEQ multiplex PCR. The sample lists over 2,000 clones, about 23% occurring once. Trimming removed 5 bases from V and 7 bases from J; junction bases left unmatched: 7. CDR1 and CDR2 from the germline V gene are SGHRS and YFSETQ. The CDR3 totals 14 residues. This clonotype was obtained from a woman between 35 and 70 years old with stage I lung adenocarcinoma. The source was lung tumor tissue, collected before any cancer treatment. The gene calls are TRBV5-1 and TRBJ1-1; 11 nucleotides match TRBD1. CDR3 sequence (DNA): TGCGCCAGCAGAGGGACAGGGGGAAGGGGTGAAGCTTTCTTT. Its translation: CASRGTGGRGEAFF. Together with reference TRBV5-1 and TRBJ1-1, the CDR3 gives the full variable domain: KAGVTQTPRYLIKTRGQQVTLSCSPISGHRSVSWYQQTPGQGLQFLFEYFSETQRNKGNFPGRFSGRQFSNSRSEMNVSTLELGDSALYLCASRGTGGRGEAFFGQGTRLTVV.